The rows below give T cell receptor beta chains drawn from one sample of a study of OX40 agonist ivuxolimab in advanced cancers. Clones were sequenced by immunoSEQ multiplex PCR, and TCRdb holds only the in-frame ones, with some missing. The repertoire consists of tens of thousands of clones, with 86% occurring once and the leading ten covering roughly 30%. Sequences were derived from CD4+ or CD8+ T cells sorted from blood, sampled in a trial of the OX40 agonist ivuxolimab. Every receptor here comes from an adult with an advanced solid tumor such as melanoma, head and neck, liver or kidney cancer. Both conserved end residues are part of each CDR3. The D gene is left open where the match is weak. Part of the rows lack a size; the others show once, few, many or a class for expanded clones.

>NA|NA|TRBJ2-7|TRBV10-2
TGCGCCAGCAGGATAACGGTCGGGATGGAATCCTACGAGCAGTACTTC
CASRITVGMESYEQYF
>NA|NA|TRBJ2-5|TRBV11-2
TGTGCCAGCAGCTTAGTGACTGGTGGAGGGGAGCAGTACTTC
CASSLVTGGGEQYF
>TRBD1|once|TRBJ2-1|TRBV12-5
TGTGCTAGTGCCAAGGACAGGGGCGAAACGAATTCTGATTACAATGAGCAGTTCTTC
CASAKDRGETNSDYNEQFF
>TRBD1|NA|TRBJ2-5|TRBV28
TGTGCCAGCACCTCCGGACAGGGCATGGCGGAGGGGACCCAGTACTTC
CASTSGQGMAEGTQYF
>NA|NA|TRBJ1-5|TRBV7-8
TGTGCCAGCAGCGGAAGGCCGGGGAGCAGGGACGATCAGCCCCAGCATTTT
CASSGRPGSRDDQPQHF
>NA|NA|TRBJ1-6|TRBV7-8
TGTGCCAGCAGCACCCCTGTCGGAGCAACGGGATCACCCCTCCACTTT
CASSTPVGATGSPLHF
>TRBD1|NA|TRBJ2-7|TRBV9
TGTGCCAGCAGCGTGGCCCCCTCAGCTCCAGGGGGAGACTACGAGCAGTACTTC
CASSVAPSAPGGDYEQYF
>NA|NA|TRBJ2-1|TRBV19
TGTGCCAGTAGTATTACAAACTACTACAATGAGCAGTTCTTC
CASSITNYYNEQFF
>NA|few|TRBJ2-1|TRBV7-2
TGTGCCAGCAACTCAGGGCCAAACAGGAGTAACTCCTACAATGAGCAGTTCTTC
CASNSGPNRSNSYNEQFF
>NA|NA|TRBJ1-6|TRBV13
TGTGCCAGCAGCTTTCGGGGATCGAATTCACCCCTCCACTTT
CASSFRGSNSPLHF
>NA|NA|TRBJ1-1|TRBV28
TGTGCCAGCAGTTTTGAACAGATGAACACTGAAGCTTTCTTT
CASSFEQMNTEAFF
>TRBD1|NA|TRBJ1-2|TRBV27
TGTGCCAGCAAACAGGGGGCGCAGGGCTACACCTTC
CASKQGAQGYTF
>NA|NA|TRBJ2-7|TRBV14
TGTGCCAGCAGCCACTTGGCAGGGAGGTACGAGCAGTACTTC
CASSHLAGRYEQYF
>NA|NA|TRBJ2-7|TRBV19
TGTGCCAGTAGTATTGTAAGCTCCTACGAGCAGTACTTC
CASSIVSSYEQYF
>NA|NA|TRBJ2-2|TRBV27
TGTGCCAGCAGTACAGCCGGGGAGCTGTTTTTT
CASSTAGELFF
>TRBD1|NA|TRBJ1-1|TRBV19
TGTGCCAGTAGTCCCCGAGGACAGGGGATGTTTGACGCTGAAGCTTTCTTT
CASSPRGQGMFDAEAFF
>NA|NA|TRBJ2-3|TRBV27
TGTGCCAGCAGGCTTTTTAATACGCAGTATTTT
CASRLFNTQYF
>NA|once|TRBJ2-5|TRBV25-1
TGTGCCAGCAGCCCCTTAGTTACCCAGTACTTC
CASSPLVTQYF
>NA|NA|TRBJ2-7|TRBV9
TGTGCCAGCAGCGTAGGAGCTTCAGTGGCCCACGAGCAGTACTTC
CASSVGASVAHEQYF
>TRBD2|once|TRBJ2-1|TRBV4-2
TGTGCCAGCAGCCAACCGGGACTAGCGGGAGGGGGGAGTTACAATGAGCAGTTCTTC
CASSQPGLAGGGSYNEQFF
>NA|once|TRBJ1-3|TRBV7-9
TGTGCCAGCAGCTTACCGGGACTTCACTCTGGAAACACCATATATTTT
CASSLPGLHSGNTIYF
>TRBD2|NA|TRBJ2-5|TRBV7-3
TGTGCCAGCAGCCCTCGCGGGGGAGTGGAGACCCAGTACTTC
CASSPRGGVETQYF
>NA|NA|TRBJ2-1|TRBV7-9
TGTGCCAGCAGCTCGACAAGGATCGATAACGATGAGCAGTTCTTC
CASSSTRIDNDEQFF
>NA|NA|TRBJ1-2|TRBV4-1
TGCGCCAGCAGACAAACAGGAAACCTCTATGGCTACACCTTC
CASRQTGNLYGYTF
>TRBD2|NA|TRBJ2-2|TRBV4-1
TGCGCCAGCAGCCCGTGGGATAGCGGGACCGGGGAGCTGTTTTTT
CASSPWDSGTGELFF
>NA|NA|TRBJ1-5|TRBV27
TGTGCCAGCAGTTTTTCAGGCCTCAATCAGCCCCAGCATTTT
CASSFSGLNQPQHF
>TRBD2|NA|TRBJ2-1|TRBV7-3
TGTGCCAGCAGCTTACTAGCGGGCTCCTACAATGAGCAGTTCTTC
CASSLLAGSYNEQFF
>NA|NA|TRBJ2-7|TRBV19
TGTGCCAGTAGTCCGGGACACTCTTCGAGGCCCGGCGAGCAGTACTTC
CASSPGHSSRPGEQYF
>TRBD1|NA|TRBJ2-7|TRBV9
TGTGCCAGCAGCCCGCCGACCGGGACAGGGAACGAGCAGTACTTC
CASSPPTGTGNEQYF
>NA|NA|TRBJ2-7|TRBV30
TGTGCCTGGAGTGCTGGCGGGGAGACTTATACCTACGAGCAGTACTTC
CAWSAGGETYTYEQYF
>TRBD2|NA|TRBJ2-1|TRBV7-3
TGTGCCAGCAGCTTATCCGGACTAGACTCCTACAATGAGCAGTTCTTC
CASSLSGLDSYNEQFF
>NA|medium-sized|TRBJ2-2|TRBV29-1
TGCAGCGGCGTACACCTTGGGGAGCTGTTTTTT
CSGVHLGELFF
>NA|NA|TRBJ2-3|TRBV11-2
TGTGCCAGCAGAGCCTGGAGCACAGATACGCAGTATTTT
CASRAWSTDTQYF
>NA|NA|TRBJ2-7|TRBV9
TGTGCCAGCAGCGCCCGAGTAGGGGCCTACGAGCAGTACTTC
CASSARVGAYEQYF
>NA|few|TRBJ2-2|TRBV7-7
TGTGCTAGCAGCATCAGTAACACCGGGGAGCTGTTTTTT
CASSISNTGELFF
>NA|NA|TRBJ1-5|TRBV27
TGTGCCAGCAGTTTATTTGGGACTCTAGGTCAGCCCCAGCATTTT
CASSLFGTLGQPQHF
>NA|NA|TRBJ2-5|TRBV27
TGTGCCAGCAGTTTTTCGGCGACGAGAAGGATTACCCAGTACTTC
CASSFSATRRITQYF